This entry features one T cell receptor beta chain sequence. Its antigen is unidentified. V gave up 2 bases and J gave up 2 bases, with 9 bases separating them. CDR3 length equals 14 residues. Germline loops: CDR1 LGHNT, CDR2 FRNRAP. The sample comes from a study of T cell responses to AZD1222 COVID-19 vaccine. Study observations and caveats: Nearly half of the spike-specific TCRs reportedly recognize variant regions that carry no mutations. Spike-spanning, vaccine-associated CD4 TCRs were dominant at 160-218 and 743-854. Repertoires were collected only later (after the peak T cell response had occurred).

Assay: immunoSEQ multiplex PCR; the TCRdb copy retains only in-frame clones and omits some. The sample includes some 110,000 clones, roughly 88% of them seen just once. This clonotype was sampled from an adult in good health. The sample here was peripheral blood, taken on day 0 of AZD1222 vaccination. The chain recombines TRBV12-5 with TRBJ1-2; D remains unclear. The CDR3, as DNA: TGTGCTAGTGGTTTGCTTAACGGAAACTATGGCTACACCTTC. Its protein is CASGLLNGNYGYTF. The full variable domain, completed using reference TRBV12-5 and TRBJ1-2, is DARVTQTPRHKVTEMGQEVTMRCQPILGHNTVFWYRQTMMQGLELLAYFRNRAPLDDSGMPKDRFSAEMPDATLATLKIQPSEPRDSAVYFCASGLLNGNYGYTFGSGTRLTVV.